The source of this T cell receptor beta chain is a study of T cells after yellow fever vaccination. MiXCR, run by TCRdb on the 5' RACE reads, gives a single entry per CDR3 protein. This table holds under 100,000 distinct CDR3 sequences, around 5.8% found once. The CDR3 consists of 16 residues. V was clipped by 4 bases and J by 3 bases; unmatched bases: 4. Germline assignment: CDR1 SGHNT and CDR2 YYREEE (reference sequence). The sample holds a few counts of this clonotype. The V call is TRBV5-4, the J call TRBJ2-6, with TRBD1 matching 10 bases. The sample consisted of CD8+ T cells sorted from PBMCs, taken 10 days after the yellow fever booster vaccination. This sequence originates from a man younger than 30 who received the YFV17D yellow fever vaccine. Written as DNA, the CDR3 is TGTGCCAGCAGCAAGGACAGGGGGGATGGGGCCAACGTCCTGACTTTC. This encodes CASSKDRGDGANVLTF.